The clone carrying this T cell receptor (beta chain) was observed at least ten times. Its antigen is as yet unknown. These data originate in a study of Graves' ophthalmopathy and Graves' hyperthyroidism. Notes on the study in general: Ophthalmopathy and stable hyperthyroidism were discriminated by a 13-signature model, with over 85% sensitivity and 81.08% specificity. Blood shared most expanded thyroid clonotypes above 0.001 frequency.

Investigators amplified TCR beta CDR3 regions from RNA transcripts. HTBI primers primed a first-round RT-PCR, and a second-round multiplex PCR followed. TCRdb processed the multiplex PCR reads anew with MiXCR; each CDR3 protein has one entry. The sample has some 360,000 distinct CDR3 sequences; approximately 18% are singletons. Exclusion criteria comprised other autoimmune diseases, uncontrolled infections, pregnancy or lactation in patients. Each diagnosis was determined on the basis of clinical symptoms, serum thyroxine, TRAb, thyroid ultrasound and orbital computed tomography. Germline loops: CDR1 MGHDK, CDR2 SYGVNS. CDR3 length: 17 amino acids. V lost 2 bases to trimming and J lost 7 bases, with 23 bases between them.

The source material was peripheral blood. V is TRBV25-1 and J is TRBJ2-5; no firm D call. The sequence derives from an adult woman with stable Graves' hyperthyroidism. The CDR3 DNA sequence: TGTGCCAGCAGTGAAATCACGGGTGGGATGGCCCGAGGGACCCAGTACTTC. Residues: CASSEITGGMARGTQYF.